A selection of T cell receptor beta chains follows, all from one sample in a study of response to subunit inactivated influenza vaccine. TCRdb reanalysed the RT-PCR reads using MiXCR and keeps one entry per CDR3 protein. Among 500,000 to 750,000 distinct CDR3 sequences, 14% were seen once, and the ten largest hold around 10%. Specimen: PBMCs from blood, collected approximately 12 days after vaccination. These receptors all stem from a man in his forties or fifties who received an inactivated influenza vaccine. The CDR3 runs from the conserved cysteine through the conserved F or W. D genes are given only for firm matches. Size is omitted from some rows. Given values are once, few, many or a class for expanded clones.

d_call: TRBD2; v_call: TRBV25-1; clone_size: many; j_call: TRBJ2-5; cdr3_aa: CASTGLAGGETQYF; cdr3_nt: TGTGCCAGCACAGGCTTGGCGGGAGGAGAGACCCAGTACTTC
d_call: NA; v_call: TRBV30; clone_size: NA; j_call: TRBJ1-6; cdr3_aa: CACDSGGNSPLHF; cdr3_nt: TGTGCCTGCGATTCCGGCGGGAATTCACCCCTCCACTTT
d_call: TRBD2; v_call: TRBV11-2; clone_size: NA; j_call: TRBJ2-7; cdr3_aa: CASSLGGLAGGVYEQYF; cdr3_nt: TGTGCCAGCAGCTTAGGGGGTCTAGCGGGAGGTGTCTACGAGCAGTACTTC
d_call: NA; v_call: TRBV11-2; clone_size: NA; j_call: TRBJ2-1; cdr3_aa: CASSLVVSDYNEQFF; cdr3_nt: TGTGCCAGCAGCTTAGTGGTTAGCGACTACAATGAGCAGTTCTTC
d_call: NA; v_call: TRBV3-1; clone_size: NA; j_call: TRBJ2-5; cdr3_aa: CASSPSRDMAQYF; cdr3_nt: TGTGCCAGCAGCCCATCCCGGGATATGGCCCAGTACTTC
d_call: NA; v_call: TRBV29-1; clone_size: NA; j_call: TRBJ2-1; cdr3_aa: CSAHEGPQDNEQFF; cdr3_nt: TGCAGCGCCCACGAGGGGCCCCAGGACAATGAGCAGTTCTTC
d_call: NA; v_call: TRBV12-3/TRBV12-4; clone_size: many; j_call: TRBJ2-7; cdr3_aa: CASSARTRQSSYEQYF; cdr3_nt: TGTGCCAGCAGTGCCAGAACGAGACAGTCATCCTACGAGCAGTACTTC
d_call: TRBD1; v_call: TRBV12-3/TRBV12-4; clone_size: NA; j_call: TRBJ1-2; cdr3_aa: CASSSSAIGTAYGYTF; cdr3_nt: TGTGCCAGCAGTTCCTCCGCGATTGGGACAGCCTATGGCTACACCTTC
d_call: TRBD2; v_call: TRBV12-3/TRBV12-4; clone_size: NA; j_call: TRBJ2-5; cdr3_aa: CASSPGTSGVETQYF; cdr3_nt: TGTGCCAGCAGTCCCGGGACTAGCGGGGTTGAGACCCAGTACTTC
d_call: NA; v_call: TRBV7-8; clone_size: NA; j_call: TRBJ1-1; cdr3_aa: CASSPGRSMNTEAFF; cdr3_nt: TGTGCCAGCAGCCCCGGACGCAGTATGAACACTGAAGCTTTCTTT
d_call: TRBD2; v_call: TRBV5-1; clone_size: few; j_call: TRBJ2-7; cdr3_aa: CASSRAGGADYEQYF; cdr3_nt: TGCGCCAGCAGCCGCGCGGGGGGCGCAGACTACGAGCAGTACTTC
d_call: NA; v_call: TRBV6-2/TRBV6-3; clone_size: few; j_call: TRBJ1-6; cdr3_aa: CASSYGGGGSPLHF; cdr3_nt: TGTGCCAGCAGTTACGGGGGGGGCGGTTCACCCCTCCACTTT
d_call: NA; v_call: TRBV3-1; clone_size: few; j_call: TRBJ2-5; cdr3_aa: CASSHRAKETQYF; cdr3_nt: TGTGCCAGCAGCCACCGGGCCAAAGAGACCCAGTACTTC
d_call: NA; v_call: TRBV10-3; clone_size: few; j_call: TRBJ2-3; cdr3_aa: CAIKITGSEADTQYF; cdr3_nt: TGTGCCATCAAAATTACAGGGTCGGAGGCAGATACGCAGTATTTT
d_call: NA; v_call: TRBV4-1; clone_size: NA; j_call: TRBJ2-2; cdr3_aa: CASSPWSSDTGELFF; cdr3_nt: TGCGCCAGCAGCCCATGGAGCTCAGACACCGGGGAGCTGTTTTTT
d_call: TRBD2; v_call: TRBV20-1; clone_size: few; j_call: TRBJ2-2; cdr3_aa: CSARDVLAGGITGELFF; cdr3_nt: TGCAGTGCTAGAGATGTCCTAGCGGGGGGTATCACCGGGGAGCTGTTTTTT
d_call: TRBD1; v_call: TRBV7-2; clone_size: NA; j_call: TRBJ2-5; cdr3_aa: CASRRQGVQETQYF; cdr3_nt: TGTGCCAGCAGACGACAGGGGGTGCAAGAGACCCAGTACTTC
d_call: NA; v_call: TRBV6-5; clone_size: few; j_call: TRBJ2-3; cdr3_aa: CASSYSGETDTQYF; cdr3_nt: TGTGCCAGCAGTTACTCCGGGGAGACAGATACGCAGTATTTT
d_call: NA; v_call: TRBV7-9; clone_size: NA; j_call: TRBJ2-1; cdr3_aa: CASSLSNTHNEQFF; cdr3_nt: TGTGCCAGCAGCTTATCTAACACACACAATGAGCAGTTCTTC
d_call: TRBD1; v_call: TRBV11-1; clone_size: NA; j_call: TRBJ2-7; cdr3_aa: CASSSGQGDEQYF; cdr3_nt: TGTGCCAGCAGCTCGGGACAGGGAGACGAGCAGTACTTC
d_call: NA; v_call: TRBV28; clone_size: NA; j_call: TRBJ2-3; cdr3_aa: CASSLPLLVSGTDTQYF; cdr3_nt: TGTGCCAGCAGTTTGCCCCTACTAGTTTCGGGCACAGATACGCAGTATTTT
d_call: TRBD1; v_call: TRBV29-1; clone_size: NA; j_call: TRBJ2-6; cdr3_aa: CSVGQGGSGANVLTF; cdr3_nt: TGCAGCGTCGGACAGGGAGGCTCTGGGGCCAACGTCCTGACTTTC
d_call: TRBD1; v_call: TRBV6-2/TRBV6-3; clone_size: few; j_call: TRBJ1-5; cdr3_aa: CASSYGGQAHQPQHF; cdr3_nt: TGTGCCAGCAGTTACGGGGGACAGGCCCATCAACCCCAGCATTTT
d_call: NA; v_call: TRBV5-8; clone_size: NA; j_call: TRBJ1-5; cdr3_aa: CASSLVSGLNQPQHF; cdr3_nt: TGTGCCAGCAGCTTGGTGAGCGGGCTCAATCAGCCCCAGCATTTT
d_call: NA; v_call: TRBV6-2/TRBV6-3; clone_size: NA; j_call: TRBJ2-5; cdr3_aa: CASSSQGLRETQYF; cdr3_nt: TGTGCCAGCAGTTCCCAGGGTTTACGAGAGACCCAGTACTTC
d_call: TRBD2; v_call: TRBV28; clone_size: NA; j_call: TRBJ2-1; cdr3_aa: CASSLGGGTYEQFF; cdr3_nt: TGTGCCAGCAGTTTGGGCGGGGGGACGTATGAGCAGTTCTTC
d_call: NA; v_call: TRBV10-1; clone_size: NA; j_call: TRBJ2-1; cdr3_aa: CASSESPGYNEQFF; cdr3_nt: TGCGCCAGCAGTGAGTCGCCGGGGTACAATGAGCAGTTCTTC
d_call: NA; v_call: TRBV10-3; clone_size: few; j_call: TRBJ1-1; cdr3_aa: CAITLRGDTEAFF; cdr3_nt: TGTGCCATCACCCTGCGAGGAGACACTGAAGCTTTCTTT
d_call: TRBD1; v_call: TRBV28; clone_size: many; j_call: TRBJ2-7; cdr3_aa: CASSRGQGEEYEQYF; cdr3_nt: TGTGCCAGCAGCCGCGGACAGGGGGAGGAGTACGAGCAGTACTTC
d_call: NA; v_call: TRBV20-1; clone_size: once; j_call: TRBJ2-3; cdr3_aa: CSARRRDTQYF; cdr3_nt: TGCAGTGCTAGAAGGCGAGATACGCAGTATTTT
d_call: NA; v_call: TRBV5-1; clone_size: NA; j_call: TRBJ1-2; cdr3_aa: CASSKADSDGYTF; cdr3_nt: TGCGCCAGCAGCAAAGCGGACAGTGATGGCTACACCTTC
d_call: NA; v_call: TRBV7-9; clone_size: NA; j_call: TRBJ2-3; cdr3_aa: CASSLGQGDTDTQYF; cdr3_nt: TGTGCCAGCAGCTTAGGCCAGGGTGACACAGATACGCAGTATTTT
d_call: NA; v_call: TRBV28; clone_size: NA; j_call: TRBJ2-7; cdr3_aa: CASSFKQAAAEQYF; cdr3_nt: TGTGCCAGCAGTTTTAAACAGGCCGCCGCCGAGCAGTACTTC
d_call: TRBD2; v_call: TRBV9; clone_size: many; j_call: TRBJ2-7; cdr3_aa: CASSRGTSGSVYEQYF; cdr3_nt: TGTGCCAGCAGCAGGGGGACTAGCGGGAGCGTCTACGAGCAGTACTTC
d_call: NA; v_call: TRBV12-3/TRBV12-4; clone_size: many; j_call: TRBJ2-1; cdr3_aa: CASRLAGEQFF; cdr3_nt: TGTGCCAGCAGACTAGCTGGAGAGCAGTTCTTC
d_call: TRBD1; v_call: TRBV12-3/TRBV12-4; clone_size: NA; j_call: TRBJ1-2; cdr3_aa: CASTLEQGADYGYTF; cdr3_nt: TGTGCCAGCACCCTAGAACAGGGGGCTGACTATGGCTACACCTTC
d_call: NA; v_call: TRBV29-1; clone_size: few; j_call: TRBJ1-1; cdr3_aa: CSVGTEAFF; cdr3_nt: TGCAGCGTGGGGACAGAAGCTTTCTTT
d_call: NA; v_call: TRBV5-4; clone_size: NA; j_call: TRBJ2-3; cdr3_aa: CASSGTHGDTQYF; cdr3_nt: TGTGCCAGCTCCGGGACCCACGGGGATACGCAGTATTTT
d_call: TRBD1; v_call: TRBV5-8; clone_size: NA; j_call: TRBJ2-1; cdr3_aa: CASRIDRGLYNEQFF; cdr3_nt: TGTGCCAGCAGAATTGACAGGGGGCTCTACAATGAGCAGTTCTTC
d_call: NA; v_call: TRBV4-1; clone_size: NA; j_call: TRBJ2-3; cdr3_aa: CASQRDSVSTDTQYF; cdr3_nt: TGCGCCAGCCAAAGGGACTCCGTGAGCACAGATACGCAGTATTTT
d_call: NA; v_call: TRBV5-6; clone_size: few; j_call: TRBJ2-7; cdr3_aa: CASSLVTGRAYEQYF; cdr3_nt: TGTGCCAGCAGCTTGGTGACAGGGAGGGCCTACGAGCAGTACTTC
d_call: TRBD1; v_call: TRBV5-5; clone_size: few; j_call: TRBJ1-2; cdr3_aa: CASSPGQGSPNYGYTF; cdr3_nt: TGTGCCAGCAGCCCCGGACAGGGCTCGCCTAACTATGGCTACACCTTC
d_call: NA; v_call: TRBV20-1; clone_size: few; j_call: TRBJ1-6; cdr3_aa: CSARLAGDNSPLHF; cdr3_nt: TGCAGTGCTAGACTGGCAGGGGATAATTCACCCCTCCACTTT
d_call: TRBD2; v_call: TRBV7-2; clone_size: many; j_call: TRBJ2-2; cdr3_aa: CASKSAGGTGELFF; cdr3_nt: TGTGCCAGCAAATCGGCGGGGGGGACCGGGGAGCTGTTTTTT
d_call: NA; v_call: TRBV10-2; clone_size: few; j_call: TRBJ1-3; cdr3_aa: CASSLGLDSGNTIYF; cdr3_nt: TGCGCCAGCAGCCTCGGTTTGGATTCTGGAAACACCATATATTTT